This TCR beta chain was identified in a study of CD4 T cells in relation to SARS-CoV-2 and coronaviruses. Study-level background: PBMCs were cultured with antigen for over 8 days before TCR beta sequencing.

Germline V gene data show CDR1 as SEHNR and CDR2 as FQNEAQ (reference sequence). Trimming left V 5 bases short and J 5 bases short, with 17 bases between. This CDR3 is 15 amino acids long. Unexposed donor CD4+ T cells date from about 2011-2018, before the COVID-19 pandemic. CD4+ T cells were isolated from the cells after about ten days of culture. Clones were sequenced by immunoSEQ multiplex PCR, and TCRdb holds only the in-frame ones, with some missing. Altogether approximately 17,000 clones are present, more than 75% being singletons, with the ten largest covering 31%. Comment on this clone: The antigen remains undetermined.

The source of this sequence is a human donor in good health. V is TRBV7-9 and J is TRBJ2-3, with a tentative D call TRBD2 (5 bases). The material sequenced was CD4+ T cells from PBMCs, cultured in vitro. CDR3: CASSGPGGLQDTQYF. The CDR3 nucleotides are TGTGCCAGCAGCGGCCCCGGAGGTTTACAAGATACGCAGTATTTT. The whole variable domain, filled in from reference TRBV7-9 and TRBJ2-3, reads DTGVSQNPRHKITKRGQNVTFRCDPISEHNRLYWYRQTLGQGPEFLTYFQNEAQLEKSRLLSDRFSAERPKGSFSTLEIQRTEQGDSAMYLCASSGPGGLQDTQYFGPGTRLTVL.